The present TCR beta chain was sequenced within a study of T cells in localized non-small cell lung cancer. Regarding the study as a whole: Higher blood T cell density tracked longer overall survival.

This clone was seen more than once but under ten times. Its cognate antigen is unknown. The J segment lost 2 bases and the V segment lost 4 bases, leaving 3 bases of the junction unmatched. This CDR3 is built from 13 residues. In germline, CDR1 is SQVTM, CDR2 ANQGSEA. Produced via immunoSEQ multiplex PCR; TCRdb's table is partial and in-frame only. The profile covers about 2,600 clones, with 24% appearing a single time and roughly 7.2% taken by the ten largest. The sequence was collected from a woman aged 35-75 years with stage I lung adenocarcinoma. The material was lung tumor tissue, obtained before any cancer treatment. The gene calls are TRBV29-1 and TRBJ1-2; 8 bases fit TRBD1. This CDR3 reads CSVAQGENYGYTF. The CDR3 bases are TGCAGCGTTGCACAGGGGGAGAACTATGGCTACACCTTC. The variable domain in full, completed from reference TRBV29-1 and TRBJ1-2, reads SAVISQKPSRDICQRGTSLTIQCQVDSQVTMMFWYRQQPGQSLTLIATANQGSEATYESGFVIDKFPISRPNLTFSTLTVSNMSPEDSSIYLCSVAQGENYGYTFGSGTRLTVV.